The 30 T cell receptor beta chains presented below share a single source sample, sequenced in a study of blood T cell repertoires in COVID-19. Assay used: immunoSEQ multiplex PCR; TCRdb lists only in-frame clones, some missing. The sample has approximately 240,000 clones, 84% seen once. Sequencing used peripheral blood. Every receptor here comes from a woman of 80 years or more with active or convalescent COVID-19.

The chain carries TRBV5-1 and TRBJ1-1; tentative D call: TRBD1 (6 bases). This CDR3 has 16 amino acids. Trimming pared 0 bases from V and 1 base from J, leaving 13 bases between. Per germline, CDR1 SGHRS and CDR2 YFSETQ. In DNA, the CDR3 is TGCGCCAGCAGCTTGGAGTTCAGGGGCCAGAACACTGAAGCTTTCTTT. It specifies CASSLEFRGQNTEAFF.

The chain uses TRBV7-9 and TRBJ1-2; D call uncertain. The CDR3 spans 14 residues. Germline V gene sequence: CDR1 SEHNR, CDR2 FQNEAQ (reference sequence). Trimming removed 2 bases from V and 0 bases from J, with 7 bases in between. CDR3: CASSLQAANYGYTF. For the CDR3, the DNA is TGTGCCAGCAGCTTACAGGCAGCTAACTATGGCTACACCTTC. Combining the CDR3 with reference TRBV7-9 and TRBJ1-2 gives the whole variable domain DTGVSQNPRHKITKRGQNVTFRCDPISEHNRLYWYRQTLGQGPEFLTYFQNEAQLEKSRLLSDRFSAERPKGSFSTLEIQRTEQGDSAMYLCASSLQAANYGYTFGSGTRLTVV.

The rearrangement joins TRBV28 to TRBJ1-1; weak D call: TRBD1 (5 bases). With 2 bases removed from V and 4 bases from J, the gap between germline ends came to 14 bases. This CDR3 contains 15 residues. Germline values: CDR1 MDHEN, CDR2 SYDVKM. The CDR3 region is CASSLGVAGFTEAFF. The CDR3 DNA reads TGTGCCAGCAGTTTAGGGGTCGCAGGGTTCACTGAAGCTTTCTTT.

V and J are TRBV6-5 and TRBJ1-1, with TRBD1 matching 9 bases. The CDR3 has 15 residues. With 2 bases clipped from V and 1 base from J, the junction kept 2 bases outside the gene matches. Germline assignment: CDR1 MNHEY and CDR2 SVGAGI. Written as DNA, the CDR3 is TGTGCCAGCAGTTACGCGGGACAGGGGAACACTGAAGCTTTCTTT. Its translation: CASSYAGQGNTEAFF.

CDR3 coding DNA: TGCGCCAGCAGTTTTTTTTCGGACCAAGAGACCCAGTACTTC. It codes for CASSFFSDQETQYF. The chain combines TRBV5-1 with TRBJ2-5; D not certain. In germline, CDR1 is SGHRS, CDR2 YFSETQ. The CDR3 sequence is 14 residues long. Trimming shortened V by 5 bases and J by 0 bases, and 11 bases separated the two germline ends.

V usage is TRBV7-2 and J usage is TRBJ2-3, with 7 bases identical to TRBD2. Germline CDR1 SGHTA, CDR2 FQGNSA. This CDR3 is 14 amino acids long. The V gene end was trimmed by 7 bases and the J gene end by 6 bases; junction bases not matched to a gene: 10. The CDR3 is CASTLAAGLDTQYF. CDR3 sequence (DNA): TGTGCCAGCACCCTAGCGGCGGGCCTCGATACGCAGTATTTT.

This clone was counted once. The CDR3 DNA reads TGTGCCAGCAGCACTAGCGGGAGATTTACAGATACGCAGTATTTT. Translation: CASSTSGRFTDTQYF. The chain combines TRBV27 with TRBJ2-3, with 11 bases fitting TRBD2. Germline assignment: CDR1 MNHEY and CDR2 SMNVEV (reference sequence). The CDR3 spans 15 residues. Losses at the gene ends were 6 bases for V and 3 bases for J; bases not matched to a gene: 5.

V gene TRBV6-2 or TRBV6-3 combines with J gene TRBJ1-2; D gene uncertain. Germline V gives CDR1 MNHEY, CDR2 SVGEGT. The CDR3 sequence is 13 residues long. With 3 bases removed from V and 5 bases from J, the gap between germline ends came to 10 bases. In DNA form, the CDR3 reads TGTGCCAGCAGTTATTTAGTTCCTTATGGCTACACCTTC. Translating it yields CASSYLVPYGYTF.

The J gene is TRBJ1-6, the V gene TRBV28, with a possible D match to TRBD1 (5 bases). The V end lost 5 bases, the J end lost 0 bases, and 14 bases lay between the germline ends. CDR1 is MDHEN, CDR2 SYDVKM, per germline. CDR3 length: 17 residues. CDR3 DNA sequence: TGTGCCAGCAGTCCAAACAGGCTTAGCTCCTATAATTCACCCCTCCACTTT. Its translation: CASSPNRLSSYNSPLHF.

This chain joins TRBV5-1 and TRBJ2-1, with 8 bases lining up with TRBD1. The ends lost 4 bases at V and 6 bases at J; junction bases unmatched: 9. CDR3 length: 15 residues. Germline CDR1 SGHRS, CDR2 YFSETQ. As DNA, the CDR3 is TGCGCCAGCAGCAGGCCTCAGGGGGCGGCCAATGAGCAGTTCTTC. This encodes CASSRPQGAANEQFF.

This rearrangement joins TRBV6-2 or TRBV6-3 to TRBJ2-1, with D maybe TRBD1 (8 bases). The germline V gene encodes CDR1 MNHEY and CDR2 SVGEGT. V lost 3 bases and J lost 0, with 15 bases in between. This CDR3 is 17 amino acids long. In DNA form, the CDR3 reads TGTGCCAGCAGTTATAACAGGGGGGGGGCCTCCTACAATGAGCAGTTCTTC. This codes for CASSYNRGGASYNEQFF.

This clone has more than one count but fewer than ten. This rearrangement joins TRBV6-5 to TRBJ2-1; 9 nucleotides line up with TRBD2. The CDR3 is made up of 14 amino acids. V lost 7 bases to trimming and J lost 4 bases; unmatched junction nucleotides: 5. CDR1 and CDR2 from the germline V gene are MNHEY and SVGAGI. The CDR3 bases are TGTGCCAGCACCCCGGGACTAGCTTACAATGAGCAGTTCTTC. Encoded protein: CASTPGLAYNEQFF.

This clone was seen more than once but under ten times. The CDR3 nucleotides read TGTGCCAGCAGCACACCCGTCGAGGGGGAGGGCCTGTCAGATACGCAGTATTTT. As protein: CASSTPVEGEGLSDTQYF. The chain is built from TRBV9 and TRBJ2-3, with D maybe TRBD2 (7 bases). Per germline, CDR1 SGDLS and CDR2 YYNGEE. The germline V and J ends were trimmed by 4 bases and 4 bases, with 25 bases remaining between them. This CDR3 spans 18 amino acids.

The CDR3 DNA reads as TGTGCCAGCAGCTTACGTCACTCTAGCGGTTCTTTCAATGAGCAGTTCTTC. Translating gives CASSLRHSSGSFNEQFF. J is TRBJ2-1 and V is TRBV13; TRBD2 matches at 7 bases. V trimming: 2 bases; J trimming: 6 bases; junction bases outside the gene matches: 13. CDR3 length equals 17 residues. Germline V gene data show CDR1 as PRHDT and CDR2 as FYEKMQ (reference sequence).

This clone came up a few times. The chain has TRBV7-8 and TRBJ2-3, with no clear D. There are 16 residues in the CDR3. Trimming took 5 bases from V and 2 from J, leaving 17 bases between them. Germline V lookup: CDR1 SGHVS, CDR2 FQNEAQ. Here the CDR3 reads CASSRVSFFPTDTQYF. CDR3 DNA sequence: TGTGCCAGCAGCCGAGTTTCCTTCTTTCCCACAGATACGCAGTATTTT.

In its sample, this clone was seen once. The genes are TRBV6-6 and TRBJ1-2; D is uncertain. The length of the CDR3 is 13 residues. Germline CDR1 MNHNY, CDR2 SVGAGI (reference sequence). V was trimmed by 5 bases and J by 4 bases, leaving 11 bases between them. The chain's CDR3 is CASSNRAGYGYTF. CDR3 DNA: TGTGCCAGCAGTAACCGCGCAGGCTATGGCTACACCTTC.

The chain recombines TRBV7-3 with TRBJ2-2; D is possibly TRBD2 (6 bases). V was trimmed by 2 bases and J by 1 base, leaving 8 bases between them. Germline CDR1 reads SGHTA; CDR2 reads FQGTGA. The CDR3 loop spans 15 amino acids. In DNA, the CDR3 is TGTGCCAGCAGCTTAGCGGGACTGAACACCGGGGAGCTGTTTTTT. Amino acids: CASSLAGLNTGELFF.

This clone was recorded a few times. The chain employs TRBV5-1 and TRBJ2-7; D ambiguous. The germline V gene has CDR1 SGHRS and CDR2 YFSETQ. Between the trimmed V and J ends, which lost 3 bases and 0 bases, there was a span of 4 bases. CDR3 length equals 12 residues. CDR3 residues: CASSSHSYEQYF. Here the CDR3 DNA reads TGCGCCAGCAGCTCCCACTCCTACGAGCAGTACTTC. Based on the CDR3 plus reference TRBV5-1 and TRBJ2-7, the full variable domain is KAGVTQTPRYLIKTRGQQVTLSCSPISGHRSVSWYQQTPGQGLQFLFEYFSETQRNKGNFPGRFSGRQFSNSRSEMNVSTLELGDSALYLCASSSHSYEQYFGPGTRLTVT.

The chain combines TRBV2 with TRBJ1-1; 8 bases fit TRBD1. V dropped 10 bases and J dropped 3; count of bases not matched to a gene: 7. Germline V lookup: CDR1 SNHLY, CDR2 FYNNEI. This CDR3 has 13 residues. The CDR3 DNA reads as TGTGCCAATAGAGGACAGGGTCACACTGAAGCTTTCTTT. The encoded protein is CANRGQGHTEAFF.

This rearrangement joins TRBV27 to TRBJ2-6, with 9 bases fitting TRBD1. CDR1 is MNHEY and CDR2 is SMNVEV in the germline V gene (reference sequence). Trimming at V came to 5 bases and at J to 7 bases, leaving 9 bases not matched to a gene. The CDR3 length is 16 residues. CDR3 amino acids: CASSPIPGQGANVLTF. CDR3 sequence (DNA): TGTGCCAGCAGTCCGATCCCGGGACAGGGAGCCAACGTCCTGACTTTC. Using reference TRBV27 and TRBJ2-6 for the parts outside the CDR3, the full variable domain is EAQVTQNPRYLITVTGKKLTVTCSQNMNHEYMSWYRQDPGLGLRQIYYSMNVEVTDKGDVPEGYKVSRKEKRNFPLILESPSPNQTSLYFCASSPIPGQGANVLTFGAGSRLTVL.

The chain joins TRBV7-3 to TRBJ2-1; 8 nucleotides line up with TRBD1. The CDR3 has 14 amino acids. V was pared by 6 bases and J by 3 bases, with 4 bases of the junction left unmatched. From germline, CDR1 is SGHTA and CDR2 FQGTGA. DNA for the CDR3: TGTGCCAGCAGTCGAGGGACAGGCTACAATGAGCAGTTCTTC. Translating it yields CASSRGTGYNEQFF.

This rearrangement joins TRBV11-3 to TRBJ1-2; D is uncertain. The CDR3 extends over 13 amino acids. V gave up 4 bases and J gave up 2 bases, with 8 bases separating them. Germline CDR1 reads SGHNT; CDR2 reads YENEEA. Written as DNA, the CDR3 is TGTGCCAGCAGCTCCCCACGGAACTATGGCTACACCTTC. This gives the protein CASSSPRNYGYTF.

A single count supports this clone. V usage is TRBV11-3 and J usage is TRBJ2-5; TRBD2 might be the D (7 bases). Germline CDR1 and CDR2: SGHNT and YENEEA. This CDR3 has 16 amino acids. Between the trimmed V and J ends, which lost 4 bases and 1 base, there was a span of 16 bases. The CDR3 is CASSSMGGLRQETQYF. The CDR3 coding sequence is TGTGCCAGCAGCTCGATGGGGGGGCTCCGCCAAGAGACCCAGTACTTC. Using reference TRBV11-3 and TRBJ2-5 for the parts outside the CDR3, the full variable domain is EAGVVQSPRYKIIEKKQPVAFWCNPISGHNTLYWYLQNLGQGPELLIRYENEEAVDDSQLPKDRFSAERLKGVDSTLKIQPAELGDSAVYLCASSSMGGLRQETQYFGPGTRLLVL.

This CDR3 is CASSLVWGGGTEAFF. The CDR3 bases are TGTGCCAGCAGCTTGGTGTGGGGGGGCGGAACTGAAGCTTTCTTT. The V call is TRBV5-8, the J call TRBJ1-1, with D possibly matching TRBD1 (6 bases). This CDR3 contains 15 residues. Trimming took off 0 bases at V and 5 bases at J, with 14 bases between the two ends. Germline V gives CDR1 SGHTS, CDR2 YDEGEE. The whole variable domain, filled in from reference TRBV5-8 and TRBJ1-1, reads EAGVTQSPTHLIKTRGQQATLRCSPISGHTSVYWYQQALGLGLQFLLWYDEGEERNRGNFPPRFSGRQFPNYSSELNVNALELEDSALYLCASSLVWGGGTEAFFGQGTRLTVV.

The chain employs TRBV19 and TRBJ1-2; D possibly corresponds to TRBD1 (6 bases). The length of the CDR3 is 13 residues. Per the germline V gene, CDR1 is LNHDA and CDR2 is SQIVND (reference sequence). V was clipped by 5 bases and J by 4 bases, with 11 bases between them. As DNA, the CDR3 is TGTGCCAGTAGTCCGCAGGGGTTCTATGGCTACACCTTC. This gives the protein CASSPQGFYGYTF.

The chain combines TRBV11-3 with TRBJ2-1; weak D call: TRBD1 (5 bases). Germline loops: CDR1 SGHNT, CDR2 YENEEA. The CDR3 has 15 amino acids. V lost 5 bases, J lost 3 bases, and 14 bases lay in between. In nucleotides, the CDR3 is TGTGCCAGCAGCCTTTACCACGGACACTACAATGAGCAGTTCTTC. It encodes CASSLYHGHYNEQFF.

The J gene is TRBJ1-5, the V gene TRBV6-2 or TRBV6-3, with 9 bases matching TRBD1. V shed 2 bases and J 5 bases; nucleotides not matched to a gene: 4. Germline V gives CDR1 MNHEY, CDR2 SVGEGT. The CDR3 spans 15 residues. The DNA for the CDR3 is TGTGCCAGCAGTTACGGGACAGGGAATTATCAGCCCCAGCATTTT. Its translation is CASSYGTGNYQPQHF.

This rearrangement joins TRBV4-3 to TRBJ2-7; D might be TRBD1 (5 bases). Germline lookup yields CDR1 LGHNA and CDR2 YSLEER. The ends were cut back, 0 bases at V and 0 bases at J, with 9 bases in the middle. There are 15 residues in the CDR3. Written as DNA, the CDR3 is TGCGCCAGCAGCCAAGATAGGGGAAGCTCCTACGAGCAGTACTTC. Translated: CASSQDRGSSYEQYF.

The chain links TRBV3-1 (or the pseudogene TRBV3-2) to TRBJ2-7; tentatively, D is TRBD2 (5 bases). Trimming stripped 4 bases from V and 8 bases from J, with 15 bases between. The CDR3 totals 13 residues. Germline loops: CDR1 LGHDT, CDR2 YNNKEL (reference sequence). The CDR3 sequence: CASSPRATGKQYF. The CDR3 nucleotides read TGTGCCAGCAGCCCCCGGGCCACCGGGAAGCAGTACTTC.

The V gene is TRBV5-6, the J gene TRBJ1-4, with 7 bases identical to TRBD1. The CDR3 is 14 residues long. Germline-derived CDR1 and CDR2 are SGHDT and YYEEEE. The junction had 6 bases not matched to a gene; V was cut back by 2 bases and J by 8 bases. In DNA, the CDR3 is TGTGCCAGCAGCTTCAGGGGGAAAAGGGAAAAACTGTTTTTT. It is translated as CASSFRGKREKLFF.